What follows are 27 T cell receptor beta chains derived from one specimen sequenced in a study of blood T cell repertoires in COVID-19. Sequenced by immunoSEQ multiplex PCR; TCRdb stores in-frame clones only, minus some. The sample consists of approximately 220,000 clones, about 85% of them appearing once. The sequenced sample was PBMCs or T cells enriched from blood (not recorded which). These receptor sequences come from a man aged 35 to 55 who had recovered from COVID-19.

The chain couples TRBV5-6 to TRBJ2-2; the match to TRBD2 covers 8 bases. The J segment lost 5 bases and the V segment lost 4 bases, leaving 10 bases of the junction unmatched. CDR3 length: 16 residues. Germline loops: CDR1 SGHDT, CDR2 YYEEEE. The CDR3 nucleotides read TGTGCCAGCAGCCCGGTCTCGCGGGGGGAAACCGGGGAGCTGTTTTTT. This encodes CASSPVSRGETGELFF.

In DNA form, the CDR3 reads TGTGCCAGCAGTTACTCAAATGGGGGGGGAACTGAAGCTTTCTTT. Translation gives CASSYSNGGGTEAFF. V gene TRBV6-5 combines with J gene TRBJ1-1; possibly TRBD1 for D (5 bases). Germline V CDR1 and CDR2: MNHEY, SVGAGI. Deletions cut 0 bases from V and 5 bases from J, with 13 bases between. This CDR3 spans 15 amino acids.

The chain combines TRBV5-1 with TRBJ2-3, with D unclear. The V and J ends lost 0 bases and 2 bases respectively, with 10 bases between them. Germline-derived CDR1 and CDR2 are SGHRS and YFSETQ. This CDR3 is 15 amino acids long. CDR3 bases: TGCGCCAGCAGCTTGGGGGCCGACCACACAGATACGCAGTATTTT. Translated, it gives CASSLGADHTDTQYF. Full variable domain (remainder filled in from reference TRBV5-1 and TRBJ2-3): KAGVTQTPRYLIKTRGQQVTLSCSPISGHRSVSWYQQTPGQGLQFLFEYFSETQRNKGNFPGRFSGRQFSNSRSEMNVSTLELGDSALYLCASSLGADHTDTQYFGPGTRLTVL.

The CDR3 nucleotides are TGTGCCAGCAACCGACAGGGGAGGACCTACGAGCAGTACTTC. Translated: CASNRQGRTYEQYF. V usage is TRBV6-5 and J usage is TRBJ2-7, with 8 bases lining up with TRBD1. Germline V lookup: CDR1 MNHEY, CDR2 SVGAGI. The V gene end was trimmed by 7 bases and the J gene end by 2 bases; junction bases not matched to a gene: 7. The CDR3 has 14 residues.

The V call is TRBV28, the J call TRBJ2-2, with 10 bases identical to TRBD1. Germline V gene lookup returns CDR1 MDHEN and CDR2 SYDVKM. The V gene end was trimmed by 7 bases and the J gene end by 3 bases; junction bases not matched to a gene: 8. The CDR3 is 16 amino acids. CDR3 bases: TGTGCCAGCATCGCCCCGGGACAGGGGTACACCGGGGAGCTGTTTTTT. Protein product: CASIAPGQGYTGELFF. The complete variable domain, with remaining parts taken from reference TRBV28 and TRBJ2-2, reads DVKVTQSSRYLVKRTGEKVFLECVQDMDHENMFWYRQDPGLGLRLIYFSYDVKMKEKGDIPEGYSVSREKKERFSLILESASTNQTSMYLCASIAPGQGYTGELFFGEGSRLTVL.

The chain uses TRBV11-2 and TRBJ2-7; perhaps TRBD1 as D (5 bases). Germline-derived CDR1 and CDR2 are SGHAT and FQNNGV. Between the trimmed V and J ends, which lost 5 bases and 4 bases, there was a span of 15 bases. CDR3 length equals 14 residues. The CDR3 spells CASSRGAGTYEQYF. CDR3 bases: TGTGCCAGCAGCCGTGGGGCTGGAACATACGAGCAGTACTTC.

The chain has TRBV7-9 and TRBJ2-7; tentative D call: TRBD1 (6 bases). V was cut by 6 bases and J by 1 base, with 13 bases left in between. The CDR3 is 14 amino acids. Germline V CDR1 and CDR2: SEHNR, FQNEAQ (reference sequence). The CDR3 DNA sequence: TGTGCCAGCAGATCATCAGACAGGTCCTACGAGCAGTACTTC. It specifies CASRSSDRSYEQYF. The full variable domain, with the rest looked up from reference TRBV7-9 and TRBJ2-7, is DTGVSQNPRHKITKRGQNVTFRCDPISEHNRLYWYRQTLGQGPEFLTYFQNEAQLEKSRLLSDRFSAERPKGSFSTLEIQRTEQGDSAMYLCASRSSDRSYEQYFGPGTRLTVT.

The rearrangement joins TRBV25-1 to TRBJ2-1; 7 bases are shared with TRBD2. V lost 7 bases to trimming and J lost 6 bases; unmatched junction nucleotides: 12. The CDR3 contains 15 residues. The germline gives CDR1 MGHDK, CDR2 SYGVNS. The CDR3 bases are TGTGCCAGCAATTCCCAGGCTAGCGGACCCAATGAGCAGTTCTTC. Residues: CASNSQASGPNEQFF.

V usage is TRBV13 and J usage is TRBJ1-1, with D perhaps matching TRBD1 (6 bases). Germline-derived CDR1 and CDR2 are PRHDT and FYEKMQ (reference sequence). Deletions cut 8 bases from V and 1 base from J, with 29 bases between. The CDR3 is made up of 19 amino acids. The CDR3 DNA reads TGTGCCAGCTTTCCCCTTAGAAGGTTAACACGGGGGGCGAACACTGAAGCTTTCTTT. Amino acid sequence: CASFPLRRLTRGANTEAFF.

This rearrangement joins TRBV7-3 to TRBJ2-1, with 9 bases matching TRBD2. V was pared by 1 base and J by 6 bases, with 4 bases of the junction left unmatched. The CDR3 runs 15 residues. Germline V lookup: CDR1 SGHTA, CDR2 FQGTGA. The CDR3, as DNA: TGTGCCAGCAGCTTAATAACTAGCGGGCGCAATGAGCAGTTCTTC. Translation: CASSLITSGRNEQFF.

The chain links TRBV6-5 to TRBJ2-1; 7 nucleotides line up with TRBD2. This CDR3 contains 14 residues. The V and J ends lost 8 bases and 2 bases, in that order; junction bases with no gene match: 6. CDR1 MNHEY and CDR2 SVGAGI come from the germline V gene. The CDR3 DNA is TGTGCCAGCCTGGGCGGGAGTGCCTACAATGAGCAGTTCTTC. This sequence encodes CASLGGSAYNEQFF.

The CDR3, as DNA: TGCGCCAGCAGCTTTGGACAGGTGCGAGATACGCAGTATTTT. Encoded protein: CASSFGQVRDTQYF. The chain is built from TRBV5-1 and TRBJ2-3, with 7 bases lining up with TRBD1. Germline CDR1 SGHRS, CDR2 YFSETQ. Losses at the gene ends were 2 bases for V and 5 bases for J; bases not matched to a gene: 5. The CDR3 is 14 residues long. The variable domain in full, completed from reference TRBV5-1 and TRBJ2-3, reads KAGVTQTPRYLIKTRGQQVTLSCSPISGHRSVSWYQQTPGQGLQFLFEYFSETQRNKGNFPGRFSGRQFSNSRSEMNVSTLELGDSALYLCASSFGQVRDTQYFGPGTRLTVL.

V and J are TRBV20-1 and TRBJ2-7; D gene uncertain. Germline CDR1 reads DFQATT; CDR2 reads SNEGSKA (reference sequence). This CDR3 region has 11 residues. V lost 3 bases to trimming and J lost 6 bases, with 9 bases between them. CDR3 loop: CSARSPIEQYF. CDR3 in DNA: TGCAGTGCTAGGTCCCCCATCGAGCAGTACTTC.

The chain joins TRBV7-2 to TRBJ2-1; 13 bases align to TRBD2. The V segment lost 2 bases and the J segment 7 bases; nucleotides outside the gene matches: 14. Germline CDR1 and CDR2: SGHTA and FQGNSA. The CDR3 is 19 residues long. The CDR3 protein is CASSLPLAGGRPGGNEQFF. CDR3 in DNA: TGTGCCAGCAGCTTACCACTAGCGGGAGGGCGACCTGGGGGAAATGAGCAGTTCTTC.

Here the CDR3 reads CAWSPSSGGIGTQYF. CDR3 nucleotide sequence: TGTGCCTGGAGTCCCTCGAGCGGAGGGATCGGGACCCAGTACTTC. The chain employs TRBV30 and TRBJ2-5, with TRBD2 as a possible D gene (6 bases). There are 15 residues in the CDR3. Germline loops: CDR1 GTSNPN, CDR2 SVGIG (reference sequence). The germline V and J ends were trimmed by 2 bases and 7 bases, with 20 bases remaining between them. Based on the CDR3 plus reference TRBV30 and TRBJ2-5, the full variable domain is SQTIHQWPATLVQPVGSPLSLECTVEGTSNPNLYWYRQAAGRGLQLLFYSVGIGQISSEVPQNLSASRPQDRQFILSSKKLLLSDSGFYLCAWSPSSGGIGTQYFGPGTRLLVL.

This chain links TRBV5-1 with TRBJ2-1; D possibly corresponds to TRBD2 (5 bases). The germline V gene encodes CDR1 SGHRS and CDR2 YFSETQ. CDR3 length equals 15 residues. Trimming cost V 0 bases and J 5 bases, with 12 bases left between them. CDR3 amino acids: CASSLAPGWDNEQFF. DNA of the CDR3: TGCGCCAGCAGCTTGGCGCCGGGGTGGGACAATGAGCAGTTCTTC.

The CDR3 sequence is CAWRSSGLSSSGNTIYF. The DNA for the CDR3 is TGTGCCTGGAGGTCATCAGGACTGTCAAGCTCTGGAAACACCATATATTTT. J is TRBJ1-3 and V is TRBV30, with D unresolved. Germline loops: CDR1 GTSNPN, CDR2 SVGIG (reference sequence). V was cut by 3 bases and J by 0 bases, with 18 bases left in between. This CDR3 has 17 residues.

The gene calls are TRBV20-1 and TRBJ1-4, with a tentative D call TRBD1 (5 bases). The germline V gene has CDR1 DFQATT and CDR2 SNEGSKA (reference sequence). The V and J ends lost 3 bases and 3 bases respectively, with 14 bases between them. The CDR3 sequence is 15 residues long. CDR3 sequence reads: CSASGAGPSNEKLFF. The DNA for the CDR3 is TGCAGTGCTAGTGGGGCAGGCCCCTCTAATGAAAAACTGTTTTTT.

V usage is TRBV2 and J usage is TRBJ2-7; 7 positions agree with TRBD1. This CDR3 has 14 amino acids. Germline values: CDR1 SNHLY, CDR2 FYNNEI. The trim removed 8 bases at V and 6 bases at J, leaving 13 bases unmatched. DNA for the CDR3: TGTGCCAGCCTGGACCACAGGGGTCCCTCCGAGCAGTACTTC. Translating it yields CASLDHRGPSEQYF.

This sequence joins TRBV2 and TRBJ2-1; maybe TRBD2 (7 bases). Between the trimmed V and J ends, which lost 11 bases and 5 bases, there was a span of 16 bases. Looked up from germline, CDR1 is SNHLY and CDR2 is FYNNEI. The CDR3 spans 13 residues. In DNA form, the CDR3 reads TGTGCCGTGAAGAGCGGGACAAACAATGAGCAGTTCTTC. Translating gives CAVKSGTNNEQFF.

CDR3 in DNA: TGCGCCAGCAGCCAAGCAGCGGGAGGATATGAAAAACTGTTTTTT. Its translation: CASSQAAGGYEKLFF. This chain uses TRBV4-3 with TRBJ1-4; D unresolved. Trimming removed 1 base from V and 6 bases from J, with 12 bases in between. CDR1 and CDR2 (germline): LGHNA, YSLEER. The CDR3 is 15 residues long.

This chain joins TRBV25-1 and TRBJ2-1; 8 nucleotides line up with TRBD2. The germline gives CDR1 MGHDK, CDR2 SYGVNS. V gave up 4 bases and J gave up 2 bases; unmatched junction bases: 4. This CDR3 contains 15 residues. This CDR3 is CASSVSGGPYNEQFF. In DNA, the CDR3 is TGTGCCAGCAGTGTCTCGGGGGGGCCCTACAATGAGCAGTTCTTC.

The chain combines TRBV30 with TRBJ1-2; TRBD1 aligns across 8 bases. From germline, CDR1 is GTSNPN and CDR2 SVGIG (reference sequence). V lost 0 bases to trimming and J lost 2 bases; unmatched junction nucleotides: 8. This CDR3 region has 16 residues. The CDR3 DNA follows: TGTGCCTGGAGTGTATTAGGGGACAGGCCGAACTATGGCTACACCTTC. It specifies CAWSVLGDRPNYGYTF.

This clone was counted between two and nine times. The genes are TRBV28 and TRBJ2-1, with D possibly matching TRBD2 (5 bases). The CDR3 runs to 14 residues. In germline, CDR1 is MDHEN, CDR2 SYDVKM. Deletions cut 3 bases from V and 8 bases from J, with 14 bases between. The CDR3 bases are TGTGCCAGCAGTTTGGTTGTCGGGGAGCATGAGCAGTTCTTC. Its protein is CASSLVVGEHEQFF.

This clone was observed a single time. V is TRBV19 and J is TRBJ2-7, with a tentative D call TRBD2 (6 bases). CDR3 length equals 14 residues. Germline CDR1 LNHDA, CDR2 SQIVND (reference sequence). Trimming removed 5 bases from V and 3 bases from J, with 14 bases in between. In DNA, the CDR3 is TGTGCCAGTAGTCTCGGGACTTCTGACTACGAGCAGTACTTC. It codes for CASSLGTSDYEQYF.

This chain links TRBV18 with TRBJ2-7, with D possibly matching TRBD2 (5 bases). From germline, CDR1 is KGHSH and CDR2 LQKENI. This CDR3 has 14 residues. Trimming took off 8 bases at V and 4 bases at J, with 18 bases between the two ends. CDR3 sequence: CASTRTSDKYEQYF. CDR3 DNA sequence: TGTGCCAGCACTAGGACCAGTGACAAATACGAGCAGTACTTC.

The V call is TRBV7-8, the J call TRBJ1-5; D gene ambiguous. V was pared by 1 base and J by 4 bases, with 8 bases between. The CDR3 sequence is 14 residues long. In germline, CDR1 is SGHVS, CDR2 FQNEAQ. This CDR3 is CASSLVASNQPQHF. CDR3 in DNA: TGTGCCAGCAGCTTAGTTGCGTCGAATCAGCCCCAGCATTTT.